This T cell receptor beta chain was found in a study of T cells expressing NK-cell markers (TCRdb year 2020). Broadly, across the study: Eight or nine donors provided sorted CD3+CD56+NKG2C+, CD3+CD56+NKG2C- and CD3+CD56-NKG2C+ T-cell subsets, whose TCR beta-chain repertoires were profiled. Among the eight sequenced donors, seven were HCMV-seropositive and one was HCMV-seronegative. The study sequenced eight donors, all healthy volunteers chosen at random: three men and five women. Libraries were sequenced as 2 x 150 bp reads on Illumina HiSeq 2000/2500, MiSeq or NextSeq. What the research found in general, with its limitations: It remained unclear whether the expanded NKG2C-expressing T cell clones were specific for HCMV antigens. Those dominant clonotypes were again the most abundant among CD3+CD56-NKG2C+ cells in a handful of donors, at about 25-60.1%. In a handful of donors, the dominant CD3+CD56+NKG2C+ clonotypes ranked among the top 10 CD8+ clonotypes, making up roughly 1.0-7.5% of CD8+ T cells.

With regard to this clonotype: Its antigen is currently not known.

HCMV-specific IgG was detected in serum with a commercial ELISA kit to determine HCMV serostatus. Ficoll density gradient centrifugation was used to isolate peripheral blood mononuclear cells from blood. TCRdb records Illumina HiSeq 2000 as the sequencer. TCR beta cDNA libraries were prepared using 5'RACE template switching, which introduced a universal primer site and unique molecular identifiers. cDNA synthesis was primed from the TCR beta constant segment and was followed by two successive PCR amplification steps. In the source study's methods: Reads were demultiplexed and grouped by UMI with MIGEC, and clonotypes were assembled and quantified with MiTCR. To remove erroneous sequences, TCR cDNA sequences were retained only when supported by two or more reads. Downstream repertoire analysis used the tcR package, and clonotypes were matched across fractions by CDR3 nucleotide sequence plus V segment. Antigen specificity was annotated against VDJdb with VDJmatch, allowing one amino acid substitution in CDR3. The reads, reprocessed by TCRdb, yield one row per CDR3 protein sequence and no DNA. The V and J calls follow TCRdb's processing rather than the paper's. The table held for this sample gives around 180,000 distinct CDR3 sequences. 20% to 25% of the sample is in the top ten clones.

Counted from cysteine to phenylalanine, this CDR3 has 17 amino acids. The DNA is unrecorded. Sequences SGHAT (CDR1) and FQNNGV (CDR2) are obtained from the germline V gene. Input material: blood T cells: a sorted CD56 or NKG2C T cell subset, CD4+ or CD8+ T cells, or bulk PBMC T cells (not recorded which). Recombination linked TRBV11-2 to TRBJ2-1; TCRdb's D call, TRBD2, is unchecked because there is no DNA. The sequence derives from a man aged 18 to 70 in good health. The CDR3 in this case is CASSRIASSLGNNEQFF. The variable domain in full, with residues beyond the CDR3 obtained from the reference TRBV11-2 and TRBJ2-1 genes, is EAGVAQSPRYKIIEKRQSVAFWCNPISGHATLYWYQQILGQGPKLLIQFQNNGVVDDSQLPKDRFSAERLKGVDSTLKIQPAKLEDSAVYLCASSRIASSLGNNEQFFGPGTRLTVL.